This TCR beta chain originates from a study of blood T cells in healthy people across ages. Regarding the study as a whole: Changes seen in expanded clonotypes were possibly confounded by donor CMV status left unknown.

Germline CDR1 and CDR2: ENHRY and SYGVKD. This CDR3 region has 17 residues. V was clipped by 0 bases and J by 13 bases; unmatched bases: 14. On this clonotype itself: What it recognizes is unknown.

For the second PCR, which ran for about 6 to 11 cycles, a sample-barcoded 5' primer and a J-beta primer mix were used. Tags on each cDNA molecule came from a template-switch adaptor with 12 random nucleotides. MiXCR, run by TCRdb on the 5' RACE reads, gives a single entry per CDR3 protein. The data contain under 2 million distinct CDR3 sequences, about 31% of them seen just once; the ten biggest clones take up approximately 10%. Input material: blood. This TCR came from a woman aged 25 to 39 in good health. The V gene is TRBV10-3, the J gene TRBJ2-1, with 11 bases identical to TRBD2. The DNA for the CDR3 is TGTGCCATCAGTGAGTCGCGGACAGCTTCCGGGACTAGCGGACAGTTCTTC. This sequence encodes CAISESRTASGTSGQFF.